These 29 T cell receptor beta chains were all obtained from the same sample, sequenced in a study of PD-L1 blockade in urothelial cancer. Method: immunoSEQ multiplex PCR; TCRdb's copy keeps in-frame clones and lacks some. The sample lists tens of thousands of clones, around four fifths occurring once. The time point was: pretreatment peripheral blood. The material sequenced was PBMCs, taken around atezolizumab (anti-PD-L1) treatment. These receptors all come from a man in his sixties with urothelial cancer.

This chain links TRBV7-8 with TRBJ1-5; 11 bases are a match to TRBD1. Germline CDR1 reads SGHVS; CDR2 reads FQNEAQ. The CDR3 extends over 17 amino acids. Trimming cost V 1 base and J 7 bases; bases outside gene matches: 9. CDR3 residues: CASSLEWDRGIRQPQHF. For the CDR3, the DNA is TGTGCCAGCAGCTTAGAGTGGGACAGGGGGATTCGCCAGCCCCAGCATTTT.

The chain links TRBV2 to TRBJ2-2; 7 positions match TRBD2. V trimming: 3 bases; J trimming: 4 bases; junction bases outside the gene matches: 2. Germline CDR1 and CDR2: SNHLY and FYNNEI. The CDR3 length is 14 residues. The CDR3 region is CASSEQRGTGELFF. The CDR3 region has the DNA TGTGCCAGCAGTGAGCAGCGGGGCACCGGGGAGCTGTTTTTT.

This chain connects TRBV19 to TRBJ1-2, with D possibly TRBD1 on 6 matching bases. CDR3 length: 14 amino acids. In germline, CDR1 is LNHDA, CDR2 SQIVND (reference sequence). V gave up 6 bases and J gave up 3 bases, with 14 bases separating them. The CDR3 is CASRSAGADYGYTF. The CDR3 DNA follows: TGTGCCAGTAGGAGTGCGGGGGCTGACTATGGCTACACCTTC.

This chain uses TRBV10-3 with TRBJ1-2; D perhaps matches TRBD1 (6 bases). Germline loops: CDR1 ENHRY, CDR2 SYGVKD. This CDR3 has 15 residues. V gave up 6 bases and J gave up 3 bases, with 17 bases separating them. The CDR3 DNA is TGTGCCATCAGCCTCAGGGGTGGGGGCGACTATGGCTACACCTTC. Its protein product is CAISLRGGGDYGYTF.

This sequence joins TRBV27 and TRBJ1-4; 9 bases are a match to TRBD1. The CDR3 has 17 residues. CDR1 and CDR2 from the germline V gene are MNHEY and SMNVEV (reference sequence). With V trimmed by 5 bases and J by 1 base, 8 bases remained unmatched. The CDR3 DNA reads TGTGCCAGCAGTATCCGGGGACAGGGTGTAACTAATGAAAAACTGTTTTTT. It specifies CASSIRGQGVTNEKLFF. Looking up the rest from reference TRBV27 and TRBJ1-4 gives the full variable domain: EAQVTQNPRYLITVTGKKLTVTCSQNMNHEYMSWYRQDPGLGLRQIYYSMNVEVTDKGDVPEGYKVSRKEKRNFPLILESPSPNQTSLYFCASSIRGQGVTNEKLFFGSGTQLSVL.

The chain uses TRBV2 and TRBJ1-5, with D perhaps TRBD1 (6 bases). V lost 6 bases and J 0 bases, leaving 9 bases between the germline ends. Germline CDR1 and CDR2: SNHLY and FYNNEI. The CDR3 runs to 14 residues. The CDR3 here is CASRTGYSNQPQHF. Written as DNA, the CDR3 is TGTGCCAGCAGGACAGGATATAGCAATCAGCCCCAGCATTTT.

V and J are TRBV10-2 and TRBJ2-5, with D possibly TRBD2 on 5 matching bases. Germline lookup yields CDR1 WSHSY and CDR2 SAAADI. Trimming cost V 5 bases and J 4 bases, with 11 bases left between them. This CDR3 spans 13 amino acids. The CDR3 is CASSTGVGETQYF. The DNA of the CDR3 is TGCGCCAGCAGTACCGGGGTCGGAGAGACCCAGTACTTC.

The chain couples TRBV5-4 to TRBJ2-7; 8 bases fit TRBD2. Germline trimming cut 4 bases from V and 7 bases from J; bases unmatched to any gene: 16. The CDR3 has 16 residues. Per germline, CDR1 SGHNT and CDR2 YYREEE (reference sequence). CDR3 residues: CASSPLGTSALREQYF. DNA of the CDR3: TGTGCCAGCAGCCCATTGGGGACTAGTGCCTTGAGGGAGCAGTACTTC.

V is TRBV19 and J is TRBJ2-5; the D gene is possibly TRBD1 (6 bases). The length of the CDR3 is 15 residues. The germline V gene has CDR1 LNHDA and CDR2 SQIVND (reference sequence). Trimming removed 4 bases at V and 5 bases at J, with 17 bases between. DNA of the CDR3: TGTGCCAGTAGTAAACTTACAGGGATGATGGAGACCCAGTACTTC. Translating gives CASSKLTGMMETQYF.

The chain joins TRBV5-1 to TRBJ2-5; possibly TRBD2 for D (5 bases). The V end lost 0 bases, the J end lost 4 bases, and 16 bases lay between the germline ends. The V gene's germline CDR1 is SGHRS and CDR2 YFSETQ. The CDR3 runs 16 residues. CDR3 residues: CASSLAHDTAGETQYF. Written as DNA, the CDR3 is TGCGCCAGCAGCTTGGCACATGACACTGCGGGAGAGACCCAGTACTTC.

The sample holds one count of this clone. The V and J genes are TRBV7-2 and TRBJ1-6; D gene ambiguous. Trimming left V 5 bases short and J 13 bases short, with 21 bases between. Germline loops: CDR1 SGHTA, CDR2 FQGNSA. This CDR3 comprises 15 residues. CDR3 sequence: CASSPTVEAFRPLHF. The CDR3 bases are TGTGCCAGCAGCCCTACAGTGGAGGCTTTCCGTCCCCTCCACTTT.

The chain has TRBV4-1 and TRBJ2-6; maybe TRBD2 (5 bases). Germline CDR1 MGHRA, CDR2 YSYEKL. The CDR3 is 18 residues long. Trimming removed 4 bases at V and 0 bases at J, with 16 bases between. The CDR3 DNA sequence: TGCGCCAGCAGCCTCACGCGGGCAGACAACTCTGGGGCCAACGTCCTGACTTTC. Translating gives CASSLTRADNSGANVLTF.

There are a few counts of this clone. The chain couples TRBV28 to TRBJ1-5; D remains unclear. This CDR3 region has 16 residues. V lost 3 bases to trimming and J lost 2 bases, with 14 bases between them. Germline loops: CDR1 MDHEN, CDR2 SYDVKM. The CDR3 region has the DNA TGTGCCAGCAGTTTCCTGGGCAGTATGGGCAATCAGCCCCAGCATTTT. This encodes CASSFLGSMGNQPQHF.

The chain uses TRBV5-4 and TRBJ1-6, with D possibly TRBD1 on 5 matching bases. V gave up 0 bases and J gave up 11 bases, with 12 bases separating them. This CDR3 region has 14 residues. The germline CDR1 and CDR2 sequences are SGHNT and YYREEE (reference sequence). CDR3: CASSLERGRTPLHF. In DNA form, the CDR3 reads TGTGCCAGCAGCTTGGAAAGGGGCAGGACACCCCTCCACTTT.

The CDR3 region is CASSSGGWLAGGTQYF. CDR3 in DNA: TGTGCCAGCAGCTCCGGGGGGTGGCTAGCGGGGGGAACGCAGTACTTC. The rearrangement joins TRBV7-6 to TRBJ2-7; 11 nucleotides line up with TRBD2. The CDR3 extends over 16 amino acids. Trimming removed 4 bases from V and 9 bases from J; junction bases left unmatched: 14. Germline lookup yields CDR1 SGHVS and CDR2 FNYEAQ. The whole variable domain, filled in from reference TRBV7-6 and TRBJ2-7, reads GAGVSQSPRYKVTKRGQDVALRCDPISGHVSLYWYRQALGQGPEFLTYFNYEAQQDKSGLPNDRFSAERPEGSISTLTIQRTEQRDSAMYRCASSSGGWLAGGTQYFGPGTRLTVT.

The chain carries TRBV28 and TRBJ2-3; 7 bases agree with TRBD2. Trimming at V came to 3 bases and at J to 6 bases, leaving 6 bases not matched to a gene. The germline V gene encodes CDR1 MDHEN and CDR2 SYDVKM. This CDR3 contains 14 residues. The CDR3: CASSFPAGFDTQYF. CDR3 nucleotide sequence: TGTGCCAGCAGTTTTCCAGCGGGGTTCGATACGCAGTATTTT.

The chain employs TRBV30 and TRBJ2-7; tentatively, D is TRBD2 (7 bases). Trimming cost V 2 bases and J 2 bases, with 19 bases left between them. CDR3 length: 16 residues. From germline, CDR1 is GTSNPN and CDR2 SVGIG (reference sequence). The CDR3 bases are TGTGCCTGGAGTCCGGGAGTGGGGGGGCTGACCTACGAGCAGTACTTC. This codes for CAWSPGVGGLTYEQYF.

The J gene is TRBJ2-7, the V gene TRBV15; D is possibly TRBD1 (6 bases). Trimming pared 3 bases from V and 7 bases from J, leaving 13 bases between. Germline CDR1 and CDR2: LNHNV and YYDKDF (reference sequence). This CDR3 contains 13 residues. This chain's CDR3 is CATSSDRFQEQYF. CDR3 bases: TGTGCCACCAGCAGCGACAGGTTCCAGGAGCAGTACTTC. The full variable domain, with the rest looked up from reference TRBV15 and TRBJ2-7, is DAMVIQNPRYQVTQFGKPVTLSCSQTLNHNVMYWYQQKSSQAPKLLFHYYDKDFNNEADTPDNFQSRRPNTSFCFLDIRSPGLGDTAMYLCATSSDRFQEQYFGPGTRLTVT.

J is TRBJ2-2 and V is TRBV27; tentative D call: TRBD1 (5 bases). V lost 4 bases and J 1 base, leaving 10 bases between the germline ends. In germline, CDR1 is MNHEY, CDR2 SMNVEV (reference sequence). The CDR3 loop spans 15 amino acids. CDR3 in amino acids: CASSSWQGNTGELFF. The CDR3 bases are TGTGCCAGCAGTTCGTGGCAGGGGAACACCGGGGAGCTGTTTTTT.

The J gene is TRBJ2-7, the V gene TRBV9; 8 positions agree with TRBD2. The junction had 11 bases not matched to a gene; V was cut back by 4 bases and J by 2 bases. Germline CDR1 reads SGDLS; CDR2 reads YYNGEE. The CDR3 extends over 16 amino acids. The chain's CDR3 is CASSRGAAGEPYEQYF. CDR3 sequence (DNA): TGTGCCAGCAGCCGGGGGGCAGCGGGGGAACCCTACGAGCAGTACTTC.

Only one count was recorded for this clone. The gene calls are TRBV5-1 and TRBJ2-5; TRBD1 agrees at 8 bases. The CDR3 loop spans 14 amino acids. The ends lost 4 bases at V and 5 bases at J; junction bases unmatched: 7. Germline values: CDR1 SGHRS, CDR2 YFSETQ. The DNA for the CDR3 is TGCGCCAGCAGCCCCCGGACAGGGACCGAGACCCAGTACTTC. It codes for CASSPRTGTETQYF. Full variable domain (rest looked up from reference TRBV5-1 and TRBJ2-5): KAGVTQTPRYLIKTRGQQVTLSCSPISGHRSVSWYQQTPGQGLQFLFEYFSETQRNKGNFPGRFSGRQFSNSRSEMNVSTLELGDSALYLCASSPRTGTETQYFGPGTRLLVL.

The CDR3 bases are TGTGCCAGCGGGACAGGGCAGGGCACTGAAGCTTTCTTT. The encoded protein is CASGTGQGTEAFF. The chain combines TRBV27 with TRBJ1-1; 9 nucleotides align to TRBD1. The CDR3 has 13 residues. The germline CDR1 and CDR2 sequences are MNHEY and SMNVEV (reference sequence). The ends lost 8 bases at V and 4 bases at J; junction bases unmatched: 5.

The V call is TRBV4-1, the J call TRBJ2-5, with 7 nucleotides matching TRBD1. With 0 bases clipped from V and 4 bases from J, the junction kept 5 bases outside the gene matches. The V gene's germline CDR1 is MGHRA and CDR2 YSYEKL. There are 15 residues in the CDR3. The CDR3 DNA sequence: TGCGCCAGCAGCCAAGAGGGGACAGTAGTAGAGACCCAGTACTTC. Its protein is CASSQEGTVVETQYF.

This chain links TRBV30 with TRBJ2-5, with D perhaps TRBD1 (6 bases). The CDR3 sequence is 13 residues long. The germline V and J ends were trimmed by 4 bases and 7 bases, with 16 bases remaining between them. Germline CDR1 is GTSNPN and CDR2 is SVGIG (reference sequence). The CDR3 bases are TGTGCCTGGACAGCCAAGGGGGTCGGGACCCAGTACTTC. Amino acid sequence: CAWTAKGVGTQYF. The variable domain in full, with the rest retrieved from reference TRBV30 and TRBJ2-5, is SQTIHQWPATLVQPVGSPLSLECTVEGTSNPNLYWYRQAAGRGLQLLFYSVGIGQISSEVPQNLSASRPQDRQFILSSKKLLLSDSGFYLCAWTAKGVGTQYFGPGTRLLVL.

This chain connects TRBV6-5 to TRBJ1-5; 8 nucleotides line up with TRBD1. The CDR3 is 15 residues long. V gave up 4 bases and J gave up 5 bases; unmatched junction bases: 7. CDR1 and CDR2 from the germline V gene are MNHEY and SVGAGI. CDR3 sequence reads: CASSLVGQGDQPQHF. CDR3 nucleotides: TGTGCCAGCAGTTTGGTCGGACAGGGAGATCAGCCCCAGCATTTT.

This rearrangement joins TRBV6-5 to TRBJ1-5; 7 bases map to TRBD1. The CDR3 has 15 amino acids. CDR1 and CDR2 from the germline V gene are MNHEY and SVGAGI. Unmatched junction bases numbered 10, after V lost 6 bases and J lost 5 bases. The CDR3 sequence: CASSLTTGEHQPQHF. The CDR3 DNA is TGTGCCAGCAGCTTGACTACAGGGGAGCATCAGCCCCAGCATTTT.

V usage is TRBV28 and J usage is TRBJ2-7; D possibly corresponds to TRBD1 (6 bases). The CDR3 has 14 residues. Trimming took 9 bases from V and 4 from J, leaving 19 bases between them. The germline V gene encodes CDR1 MDHEN and CDR2 SYDVKM. The CDR3: CASSRQDLFYEQYF. The CDR3 bases are TGTGCCAGTTCGAGACAGGACCTTTTTTACGAGCAGTACTTC.

The chain links TRBV23-1 to TRBJ1-4, with TRBD1 matching 10 bases. TRBV23-1 qualifies as an ORF whose function is uncertain. This CDR3 spans 19 amino acids. V lost 4 bases to trimming and J lost 0 bases; unmatched junction nucleotides: 11. CDR3 sequence (DNA): TGCGCCAGCAGTCCTTTCGGGACAGGGGATGGGGCAACTAATGAAAAACTGTTTTTT. Amino acid sequence: CASSPFGTGDGATNEKLFF.

This clone is labeled medium-sized. The J gene is TRBJ2-5, the V gene TRBV10-2; maybe TRBD1 (5 bases). The CDR3 totals 12 residues. Germline V gives CDR1 WSHSY, CDR2 SAAADI. Trimming left V 6 bases short and J 2 bases short, with 7 bases between. CDR3 in DNA: TGCGCCAGCAGGGGGCTACAAGAGACCCAGTACTTC. Its translation is CASRGLQETQYF.